This is a list of T cell receptor beta chains from one sample in a study of CD8 T cells in ankylosing spondylitis. TCRdb re-called the 5' RACE reads through MiXCR, storing one row per CDR3 protein. The table shows 130,000 or so distinct CDR3 sequences, with about 6.5% occurring only once. Sequenced sample: blood, either unsorted or a sorted T cell fraction (not recorded which). The receptors stem from a male donor with ankylosing spondylitis or in good health (not recorded which). CDR3s include the opening cysteine and the closing phenylalanine or tryptophan. D genes are given only for firm matches. Clone size is not always given. Where it is, it says once, few, many or a class for expanded clones.

>TRBV28|TRBD1|TRBJ2-1|many
TGTGCCAGCAGTCAACTTCCGGGACAGGGCTCTCATGAGCAGTTCTTC
CASSQLPGQGSHEQFF
>TRBV10-3|TRBD2|TRBJ2-3|many
TGTGCCATCAGCCTAGCGGGGCCCCCAGATACGCAGTATTTT
CAISLAGPPDTQYF
>TRBV6-5|.|TRBJ1-2|many
TGTGCCAGCAGTTACTCAGGGGGAGACGGCCCCTATGGCTACACCTTC
CASSYSGGDGPYGYTF
>TRBV28|.|TRBJ2-5|many
TGTGCCAGCAGTCCGACACGGTCCGGGGAGACCCAGTACTTC
CASSPTRSGETQYF
>TRBV12-3/TRBV12-4|.|TRBJ2-5|many
TGTGCCAGCAGTGCGGAGGCGGGCCAGGAGACCCAGTACTTC
CASSAEAGQETQYF
>TRBV20-1|.|TRBJ1-2|.
TGCAGTGCTAGTGTTCTTAACTATGGCTACACCTTC
CSASVLNYGYTF
>TRBV5-1|.|TRBJ2-2|many
TGCGCCAGCAGCTTGAAGGCTTCTAACACCGGGGAGCTGTTTTTT
CASSLKASNTGELFF
>TRBV20-1|TRBD1|TRBJ2-1|many
TGCAGTGCTCCGACAGGGGGCGACTCAATCTGGAATGAGCAGTTCTTC
CSAPTGGDSIWNEQFF
>TRBV28|.|TRBJ1-4|many
TGTGCCAGCAGCCTGGAGGGCAGGGCGCGGGGAGAACTGTTTTTT
CASSLEGRARGELFF
>TRBV15|.|TRBJ2-7|many
TGTGCCACCAGCAGAGATGGTGGGAGATCCTACGAGCAGTACTTC
CATSRDGGRSYEQYF
>TRBV5-5|TRBD1|TRBJ1-5|few
TGTGCCAGCAGCTCCGGGACAGGGGAAAATCAGCCCCAGCATTTT
CASSSGTGENQPQHF
>TRBV7-2|.|TRBJ1-5|many
TGTGCCAGCAGTGACAGTCACCATAGCAATCAGCCCCAGCATTTT
CASSDSHHSNQPQHF
>TRBV20-1|.|TRBJ1-5|many
TGCAGTGCTAGCTTCAGGGCCCTAGCCGGCAATCAGCCCCAGCATTTT
CSASFRALAGNQPQHF
>TRBV29-1|.|TRBJ1-1|many
TGCAGCGTTTCTCAGGGAAGAGGAGCTGAAGCTTTCTTT
CSVSQGRGAEAFF
>TRBV20-1|TRBD2|TRBJ2-3|many
TGCAGTGCTCCGAGACTAGCTAGCACAGATACGCAGTATTTT
CSAPRLASTDTQYF
>TRBV5-1|TRBD2|TRBJ2-1|many
TGCGCCAGCAGCTCTAGCGGGAGCTCCTACAATGAGCAGTTCTTC
CASSSSGSSYNEQFF
>TRBV20-1|.|TRBJ2-7|many
TGCAGTGCTCCCCTGGACTACAACTACGAGCAGTACTTC
CSAPLDYNYEQYF
>TRBV7-2|.|TRBJ1-2|many
TGTGCCAGCAGCCCTCCTGGGGGGGGGGTCTATGGCTACACCTTC
CASSPPGGGVYGYTF
>TRBV10-3|.|TRBJ2-1|many
TGTGCCATCAGTGGAGGGGGAAGCGAGCAGTTCTTC
CAISGGGSEQFF
>TRBV5-4|.|TRBJ2-7|many
TGTGCCAGCAGCATCCCGGGAGTCTACGAGCAGTACTTC
CASSIPGVYEQYF
>TRBV20-1|.|TRBJ2-1|many
TGCAGTGCTAGAGCTAGCGCCTTCTCCTACAATGAGCAGTTCTTC
CSARASAFSYNEQFF
>TRBV30|TRBD1|TRBJ1-3|.
TGTGCCTGGAGTGCCGGGACAGGATACTCTGGAAACACCATATATTTT
CAWSAGTGYSGNTIYF
>TRBV24-1|TRBD2|TRBJ2-1|.
TGTGCCACCAGTGACCCGACTAGCGGGAGGTCCAATGAGCAGTTCTTC
CATSDPTSGRSNEQFF
>TRBV7-2|.|TRBJ2-1|.
TGTGCCAGCAGCTTTGAAGGCCGCTCCTACAATGAGCAGTTCTTC
CASSFEGRSYNEQFF
>TRBV15|.|TRBJ2-7|many
TGTGCCACCAGCAGAGTCAGTGACGAGCAGTACTTC
CATSRVSDEQYF
>TRBV5-1|.|TRBJ1-2|many
TGCGCCAGCAGTGCGGGTCGCCTCTATGGCTACACCTTC
CASSAGRLYGYTF
>TRBV7-2|TRBD1|TRBJ2-5|many
TGTGCCAGCAGCTCACGCAGTACAGGGGAAGAGACCCAGTACTTC
CASSSRSTGEETQYF
>TRBV29-1|.|TRBJ2-1|many
TGCAGCGTTGGTAGGGCGGTGGCAAATGAGCAGTTCTTC
CSVGRAVANEQFF
>TRBV5-1|TRBD1|TRBJ1-1|few
TGCGCCAGCAGCTGGGACAGGGGAGCGAACACTGAAGCTTTCTTT
CASSWDRGANTEAFF
>TRBV11-2|.|TRBJ1-2|.
TGTGCCAGCAGCGCGCAGGGTAACTATGGCTACACCTTC
CASSAQGNYGYTF
>TRBV3-1|TRBD1|TRBJ2-4|few
TGTGCCACCACCCAAGCTGGGAACAGGGGCAGTGTGACCCAAAACATTCAGTACTTC
CATTQAGNRGSVTQNIQYF
>TRBV7-3|.|TRBJ2-1|.
TGTGCCAGCAGCTTAACCCTAGTTGACTCCTACAATGAGCAGTTCTTC
CASSLTLVDSYNEQFF
>TRBV5-1|.|TRBJ1-2|many
TGCGCCAGCAGCTTTTTACAGGAGAACTATGGCTACACCTTC
CASSFLQENYGYTF
>TRBV29-1|.|TRBJ1-1|many
TGCAGCGGAAGGGGAGGCACTGAAGCTTTCTTT
CSGRGGTEAFF
>TRBV5-6|.|TRBJ1-2|.
TGTGCCAGCAGCTTGGGGTCGGCAGGCGGCTATGGCTACACCTTC
CASSLGSAGGYGYTF
>TRBV20-1|.|TRBJ1-6|many
TGCAGTGCTGGCGAGCCGGGACCGGCCAATTCACCCCTCCACTTT
CSAGEPGPANSPLHF
>TRBV12-3/TRBV12-4|.|TRBJ1-1|many
TGTGCCAGCAGTCGCGGGGGGACTGAAGCTTTCTTT
CASSRGGTEAFF
>TRBV10-3|.|TRBJ2-2|few
TGTGCCATGGGGCCTCGACCCGGGGAGCTGTTTTTT
CAMGPRPGELFF
>TRBV12-3/TRBV12-4|.|TRBJ2-5|few
TGTGCCAGCAGTTATTTGGGGACCCAGTACTTC
CASSYLGTQYF
>TRBV5-5|TRBD2|TRBJ2-2|many
TGTGCCAGCAGCCACGCCGGGACTAGCGGTTTTTACACCGGGGAGCTGTTTTTT
CASSHAGTSGFYTGELFF
>TRBV24-1|.|TRBJ2-7|many
TGTGCCACCAGCCCCTCGACAGATTCCTACGAGCAGTACTTC
CATSPSTDSYEQYF
>TRBV18|TRBD1|TRBJ2-5|many
TGTGCCAGCTCACCGGGGTTCGGGACAGAGCAAGAGACCCAGTACTTC
CASSPGFGTEQETQYF